These T cell receptor beta chains were read from a single sample in a study of T cell changes during pregnancy in multiple sclerosis. Assay used: immunoSEQ multiplex PCR; TCRdb lists only in-frame clones, some missing. Of 60,000 or so clones detected, 90% to 95% appear once; the ten largest clones hold 0.8% to 1%. Sequenced material: peripheral blood, taken before pregnancy. All receptors come from a female donor with multiple sclerosis, enrolled in a pregnancy study. The CDR3 runs from the conserved cysteine through the conserved F or W. D genes are given only for firm matches. The listing skips clone size in some rows; elsewhere it reads once, few, many or a size class.

>NA|TRBV7-2|TRBJ2-5|NA
TGTGCCAGCAGCTACTGGACTCGCGAGACCCAGTACTTC
CASSYWTRETQYF
>TRBD1|TRBV5-4|TRBJ1-2|NA
TGTGCCAGCAGCTTACCGGACAGGGACTATGGCTGCACCTTC
CASSLPDRDYGCTF
>TRBD1|TRBV4-1|TRBJ1-5|NA
TGCGCCAGCAGCCAAGATGGGGAAGGGGGCAGGTGGCAGCCCCAGCATTTT
CASSQDGEGGRWQPQHF
>NA|TRBV6-5|TRBJ1-5|NA
TGTGCCAGCACTAAGGGACTGGGAGCCCAGCCCCAGCATTTT
CASTKGLGAQPQHF
>NA|TRBV19|TRBJ1-5|NA
TGTGCCAGTAGTATAGTCGTTAATCAGCCCCAGCATTTT
CASSIVVNQPQHF
>TRBD1|TRBV4-1|TRBJ1-2|NA
TGCGCCAGCAGCCAAAACCAGGGGGCAAATAACTATGGCTACACCTTC
CASSQNQGANNYGYTF
>NA|TRBV7-9|TRBJ2-7|NA
TGTGCCAGCAGGCAGGGATCCTACGAGCAGTACTTC
CASRQGSYEQYF
>NA|TRBV28|TRBJ2-7|NA
TGTGCCAGCAGTTTGGCCGGGTCCTCCTACGAGCAGTACTTC
CASSLAGSSYEQYF
>NA|TRBV27|TRBJ2-6|NA
TGTGCCAGCAGTCCCCTGGGGACATCAGTCACTGGGGCCAACGTCCTGACTTTC
CASSPLGTSVTGANVLTF
>TRBD1|TRBV6-6|TRBJ2-7|NA
TGTGCCAGCAGCCAGGGGGTTCTGGACGAGCAGTACTTC
CASSQGVLDEQYF
>TRBD2|TRBV4-3|TRBJ2-1|NA
TGCGCCAGCAGCCAACCGTTGGGAGGCGGGGGGGCGGGGGAGCAGTTCTTC
CASSQPLGGGGAGEQFF
>TRBD1|TRBV18|TRBJ1-3|NA
TGTGCCAGCTCTTGGGACAGGGACACCATATATTTT
CASSWDRDTIYF
>NA|TRBV13|TRBJ2-7|NA
TGTGCCAGCAGGATTGGCGGCACACACTACGAGCAGTACTTC
CASRIGGTHYEQYF
>TRBD2|TRBV7-2|TRBJ2-5|NA
TGTGCCAGCAGCTTGGCTAGCGGGGCGTACCAAGAGACCCAGTACTTC
CASSLASGAYQETQYF
>TRBD1|TRBV7-3|TRBJ2-3|NA
TGTGCCAGCAGCCTAGGGGGACAGACAGATACGCAGTATTTT
CASSLGGQTDTQYF
>TRBD2|TRBV14|TRBJ2-3|NA
TGTGCCAGCACCTCAAGCGGGACTATACCCACAGATACGCAGTATTTT
CASTSSGTIPTDTQYF
>NA|TRBV6-5|TRBJ1-4|once
TGTGCCAGCAGCCAAGGGACACTGGGGGATGAAAAACTGTTTTTT
CASSQGTLGDEKLFF
>TRBD1|TRBV18|TRBJ1-5|NA
TGTGCCAGCTCACGTCAGGGACAGGGGGCCGGTCAGCCCCAGCATTTT
CASSRQGQGAGQPQHF
>NA|TRBV27|TRBJ1-1|NA
TGTGCCAGCAGCCCACGGTGGTCTAGGGGCACTGAAGCTTTCTTT
CASSPRWSRGTEAFF
>NA|TRBV5-4|TRBJ1-1|NA
TGTGCCAGCAGCTTGGGGCAGGGAGAAGCTTTCTTT
CASSLGQGEAFF
>TRBD1|TRBV7-9|TRBJ1-2|NA
TGTGCCAGCAGCCTACAGGGGGGGGATGTCTACACCTTC
CASSLQGGDVYTF
>NA|TRBV11-2|TRBJ1-2|NA
TGTGCCAGCAGCTTAGAGGGGGCCGAACTCTATGGCTACACCTTC
CASSLEGAELYGYTF
>TRBD1|TRBV13|TRBJ1-3|NA
TGTGCCAGCAGCTCGTCGACAGGGGTAGGAGGAAACACCATATATTTT
CASSSSTGVGGNTIYF
>TRBD1|TRBV2|TRBJ2-7|NA
TGTGCCACCAAGGGACAGGGGGCCTCCTACGAGCAGTACTTC
CATKGQGASYEQYF